The rows below give T cell receptor beta chains drawn from one sample of a study of prognosis after radiotherapy for stage I lung cancer. Each CDR3 protein gets one entry after TCRdb re-called the multiplex PCR reads with MiXCR. The sample contains around 30,000 distinct CDR3 sequences, about a third of which appear only once. Sequencing was performed on PBMCs, taken before or after stereotactic body radiation therapy (not recorded which). The source of these receptors is a donor at least 50 years old with non-small cell lung cancer. Both conserved end residues are trimmed from each CDR3. Each record gives: V gene, J gene, CDR3 protein.

V: TRBV27
J: TRBJ2-6
CDR3: ASSWLRQQEGANVLT

V: TRBV28
J: TRBJ2-1
CDR3: ASSSGKSSYNEQF

V: TRBV2
J: TRBJ2-5
CDR3: ASRDGYQETQY

V: TRBV6-5
J: TRBJ2-5
CDR3: ASSYGQGFQETQY

V: TRBV6-1
J: TRBJ2-7
CDR3: ASSERTLSYEQY

V: TRBV6-5
J: TRBJ1-1
CDR3: ASRYSGQNTEAF

V: TRBV9
J: TRBJ1-1
CDR3: ASTTGHQNTEAF

V: TRBV18
J: TRBJ1-6
CDR3: ASSPAGAGNNSLLH

V: TRBV28
J: TRBJ1-6
CDR3: ASSRLRRGLNSPLH

V: TRBV20-1
J: TRBJ2-5
CDR3: SARGLREVETQY

V: TRBV3-1
J: TRBJ2-1
CDR3: ASSPLAGGPGNEQF

V: TRBV20-1
J: TRBJ1-6
CDR3: SARSRTVWNSPLH

V: TRBV19
J: TRBJ2-7
CDR3: ASSKSYPGQGFRYEQY

V: TRBV6-2/TRBV6-3
J: TRBJ1-4
CDR3: ASSPGGTARATNEKLF

V: TRBV6-2/TRBV6-3
J: TRBJ2-7
CDR3: ASSPTTGGKQY

V: TRBV28
J: TRBJ2-1
CDR3: ANTPLFGDSGYNEQF

V: TRBV28
J: TRBJ1-2
CDR3: ASSPGRIFGYT

V: TRBV5-1
J: TRBJ2-7
CDR3: ASSSGQPSSYEQY

V: TRBV2
J: TRBJ1-5
CDR3: ASTSGNQPQH

V: TRBV6-1
J: TRBJ2-7
CDR3: ASSRDSYEQY

V: TRBV28
J: TRBJ1-1
CDR3: ASGVGAMNTEAF

V: TRBV28
J: TRBJ1-1
CDR3: ASMPSRGWSTEAF

V: TRBV28
J: TRBJ2-1
CDR3: ATGDRGYEQF

V: TRBV6-1
J: TRBJ1-3
CDR3: AGSRRSTGNTIY

V: TRBV28
J: TRBJ2-7
CDR3: ASRSNFDEQY

V: TRBV6-2/TRBV6-3
J: TRBJ2-1
CDR3: ASSENWPGQF

V: TRBV19
J: TRBJ1-1
CDR3: ASSIFGTGGSEAF

V: TRBV6-5
J: TRBJ1-2
CDR3: ASSYRGYGYT

V: TRBV6-4
J: TRBJ1-6
CDR3: ASSESAVSGNSPLH

V: TRBV27
J: TRBJ2-3
CDR3: ASSLSVAGVTDTQY

V: TRBV28
J: TRBJ1-6
CDR3: ASSLRSGTGGLSYNSPLH

V: TRBV20-1
J: TRBJ2-7
CDR3: SARVGTTYEQY

V: TRBV11-2
J: TRBJ2-7
CDR3: ASSLVVNEQY

V: TRBV11-2
J: TRBJ2-2
CDR3: ASSLVPTRGVELF

V: TRBV6-2/TRBV6-3
J: TRBJ2-7
CDR3: ASTGTGPYEQY

V: TRBV7-9
J: TRBJ2-7
CDR3: ASSPGLGGYEQY

V: TRBV12-3/TRBV12-4
J: TRBJ2-7
CDR3: ASSLFPPRGGVYEQC

V: TRBV15
J: TRBJ2-3
CDR3: ATRDRAGGLMQY

V: TRBV27
J: TRBJ1-6
CDR3: ASSLRRRSYNSPLH

V: TRBV7-8
J: TRBJ1-5
CDR3: ASSLEGQGSNQPQH

V: TRBV12-3/TRBV12-4
J: TRBJ2-2
CDR3: ASSLAETGELF

V: TRBV28
J: TRBJ2-6
CDR3: ASSYQGVGANVLT

V: TRBV28
J: TRBJ2-7
CDR3: AVGGGYEQY

V: TRBV6-1
J: TRBJ2-7
CDR3: ASSHNKGQGPYEQY

V: TRBV10-2
J: TRBJ2-7
CDR3: ASSPGPRGSEQY

V: TRBV12-3/TRBV12-4
J: TRBJ1-2
CDR3: ASSFAAGDGYT

V: TRBV4-2
J: TRBJ2-7
CDR3: ASSPAGWFDEQY

V: TRBV15
J: TRBJ1-2
CDR3: ATSGTMGHGSINCGYT

V: TRBV20-1
J: TRBJ2-1
CDR3: SARAGGPGNEQF

V: TRBV20-1
J: TRBJ2-1
CDR3: SARPLAGAYNEQF

V: TRBV12-3/TRBV12-4
J: TRBJ1-1
CDR3: ASSPKKGSVLSNTEAF

V: TRBV6-1
J: TRBJ2-5
CDR3: ASSETGWRETQY